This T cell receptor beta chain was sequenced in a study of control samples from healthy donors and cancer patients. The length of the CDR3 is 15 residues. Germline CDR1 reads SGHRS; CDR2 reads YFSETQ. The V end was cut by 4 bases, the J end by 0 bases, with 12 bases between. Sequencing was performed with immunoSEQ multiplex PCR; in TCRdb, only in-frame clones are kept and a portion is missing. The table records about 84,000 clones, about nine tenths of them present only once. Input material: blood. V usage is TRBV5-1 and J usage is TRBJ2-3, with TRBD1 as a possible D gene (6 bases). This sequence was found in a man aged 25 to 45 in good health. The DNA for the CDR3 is TGCGCCAGCAGCAACTCGCAGGGGAGCACAGATACGCAGTATTTT. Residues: CASSNSQGSTDTQYF.